The rows below give T cell receptor beta chains drawn from one sample of a study of CD4+ T cells in melanoma. The method was immunoSEQ multiplex PCR; TCRdb's version includes in-frame clones alone and lacks a portion of them. The sample lists about 120,000 clones; 80% to 95% were seen once. Sample: peripheral blood. The receptors here all came from a human donor with melanoma. The CDR3 runs from the conserved cysteine through the conserved F or W. Fields, in order: V gene, J gene, D gene, clone size, CDR3 DNA, CDR3 protein. A D gene is named only where the DNA matches it firmly. A row's size may be missing; if present it is once, few, many or a size class.

v_gene: TRBV28; j_gene: TRBJ2-7; d_gene: -; abundance: -; CDR3nt: TGTGCCAGCAGTTTAGCCAACACTTACGAGCAGTACTTC; CDR3aa: CASSLANTYEQYF
v_gene: TRBV5-6; j_gene: TRBJ1-1; d_gene: -; abundance: -; CDR3nt: TGTGCCAGCAGCGCTCAGAGGCGCACTGAAGCTTTCTTT; CDR3aa: CASSAQRRTEAFF
v_gene: TRBV4-1; j_gene: TRBJ2-7; d_gene: -; abundance: -; CDR3nt: TGCGCCAGCAGTACGACAGCACCTAGTGGGGAGCAGTACTTC; CDR3aa: CASSTTAPSGEQYF
v_gene: TRBV6-5; j_gene: TRBJ2-7; d_gene: -; abundance: -; CDR3nt: TGTGCCAGCAGTCAGCTAGTCGGGGTCGAGCAGTACTTC; CDR3aa: CASSQLVGVEQYF
v_gene: TRBV14; j_gene: TRBJ1-1; d_gene: -; abundance: -; CDR3nt: TGTGCCAGCAGCCTATACATGAACACTGAAGCTTTCTTT; CDR3aa: CASSLYMNTEAFF
v_gene: TRBV5-4; j_gene: TRBJ2-5; d_gene: -; abundance: -; CDR3nt: TGTGCCAGCAGCTTCCCTGCCGGGGGCGGGGAGACCCAGTACTTC; CDR3aa: CASSFPAGGGETQYF
v_gene: TRBV5-1; j_gene: TRBJ2-3; d_gene: -; abundance: -; CDR3nt: TGCGCCAGCAGCTCCAGGGGTACAGATACGCAGTATTTT; CDR3aa: CASSSRGTDTQYF
v_gene: TRBV28; j_gene: TRBJ1-5; d_gene: -; abundance: -; CDR3nt: TGTGCCAGCCGGCGGGGGGCGGGTGGGGCCCAGCATTTT; CDR3aa: CASRRGAGGAQHF
v_gene: TRBV7-2; j_gene: TRBJ2-5; d_gene: TRBD1; abundance: -; CDR3nt: TGTGCCAGCAGCCCCCTGGGACAGGGGGCCGAGTACTTC; CDR3aa: CASSPLGQGAEYF
v_gene: TRBV7-2; j_gene: TRBJ2-2; d_gene: TRBD2; abundance: -; CDR3nt: TGTGCCAGCAGCTGGGGACTAGGGGTGACCGGGGAGCTGTTTTTT; CDR3aa: CASSWGLGVTGELFF
v_gene: TRBV4-2; j_gene: TRBJ2-1; d_gene: TRBD2; abundance: -; CDR3nt: TGTGCCAGCAGCCAAGATGAGCGGGGGCAGTTCTTC; CDR3aa: CASSQDERGQFF
v_gene: TRBV9; j_gene: TRBJ2-3; d_gene: -; abundance: once; CDR3nt: TGTGCCAGCAGCCCTGACACAGATACGCAGTATTTT; CDR3aa: CASSPDTDTQYF
v_gene: TRBV28; j_gene: TRBJ1-5; d_gene: -; abundance: -; CDR3nt: TGTGCCAGCAGTTGGGGGCAGGGGTTTCAGCCCCAGCATTTT; CDR3aa: CASSWGQGFQPQHF
v_gene: TRBV4-2; j_gene: TRBJ2-5; d_gene: TRBD2; abundance: -; CDR3nt: TGTGCCAGCAGCCAAGCCACTTCGGGGGGGGGAGAGACCCAGTACTTC; CDR3aa: CASSQATSGGGETQYF
v_gene: TRBV9; j_gene: TRBJ1-1; d_gene: -; abundance: -; CDR3nt: TGTGCCAGCAGCGTACAGGACTTCGCTGAAGCTTTCTTT; CDR3aa: CASSVQDFAEAFF
v_gene: TRBV6-4; j_gene: TRBJ2-1; d_gene: TRBD1; abundance: -; CDR3nt: TGTGCCAGCAGTGACTGGGACAGGGGAAACGATGAGCAGTTCTTC; CDR3aa: CASSDWDRGNDEQFF
v_gene: TRBV7-8; j_gene: TRBJ1-3; d_gene: -; abundance: -; CDR3nt: TGTGCCAGCAGCTTAGGTCAAACAGCTGGAAACACCATATATTTT; CDR3aa: CASSLGQTAGNTIYF
v_gene: TRBV30; j_gene: TRBJ1-2; d_gene: -; abundance: -; CDR3nt: TGTGCCTGGAGTGGAAGGGACCTCCGCGGCTACACCTTC; CDR3aa: CAWSGRDLRGYTF
v_gene: TRBV7-2; j_gene: TRBJ1-1; d_gene: -; abundance: -; CDR3nt: TGTGCCAGCAGCTTAGTGTCCGGGGGCAACACTGAAGCTTTCTTT; CDR3aa: CASSLVSGGNTEAFF
v_gene: TRBV4-2; j_gene: TRBJ2-7; d_gene: -; abundance: -; CDR3nt: TGTGCCAGCAGCCCCCCTCGGGCGGGGAGTAACTACGAGCAGTACTTC; CDR3aa: CASSPPRAGSNYEQYF
v_gene: TRBV11-3; j_gene: TRBJ2-2; d_gene: -; abundance: -; CDR3nt: TGTGCCAGCAGCTTAGGCGGCCCCGACACCGGGGAGCTGTTTTTT; CDR3aa: CASSLGGPDTGELFF
v_gene: TRBV19; j_gene: TRBJ1-4; d_gene: TRBD1; abundance: -; CDR3nt: TGTGCCAGTAGTATGTCGGACAGGGGATTAGAAAAACTGTTTTTT; CDR3aa: CASSMSDRGLEKLFF
v_gene: TRBV11-2; j_gene: TRBJ1-1; d_gene: TRBD1; abundance: -; CDR3nt: TGTGCCAGCAGCTCCCGACAGGGGAACACTGAAGCTTTCTTT; CDR3aa: CASSSRQGNTEAFF
v_gene: TRBV4-1; j_gene: TRBJ1-4; d_gene: -; abundance: -; CDR3nt: TGCGCCAGCAGCCAAACCCGAAATGAAAAACTGTTTTTT; CDR3aa: CASSQTRNEKLFF
v_gene: TRBV19; j_gene: TRBJ1-6; d_gene: -; abundance: -; CDR3nt: TGTGCCAGTATGGCGGGCATCCAGAATTCACCCCTCCACTTT; CDR3aa: CASMAGIQNSPLHF
v_gene: TRBV9; j_gene: TRBJ2-1; d_gene: TRBD2; abundance: -; CDR3nt: TGTGCCAGCAGCGACGCCCTAGCGGGAGGGTGGAATGAGCAGTTCTTC; CDR3aa: CASSDALAGGWNEQFF
v_gene: TRBV2; j_gene: TRBJ2-7; d_gene: -; abundance: -; CDR3nt: TGTGCCAGCAGTGAATTTTTGGACCGCTCCTACGAGCAGTACTTC; CDR3aa: CASSEFLDRSYEQYF
v_gene: TRBV7-9; j_gene: TRBJ1-4; d_gene: -; abundance: few; CDR3nt: TGTGCCAGCAGCCAAGACCCCCAAGGGGAAAAACTGTTTTTT; CDR3aa: CASSQDPQGEKLFF
v_gene: TRBV7-6; j_gene: TRBJ2-2; d_gene: -; abundance: -; CDR3nt: TGTGCCAGCAGCTTAGGATGGGCCCTGAACACCGGGGAGCTGTTTTTT; CDR3aa: CASSLGWALNTGELFF
v_gene: TRBV11-2; j_gene: TRBJ1-3; d_gene: -; abundance: few; CDR3nt: TGTGCCAGCATCGTCAGTGGAAACACCATATATTTT; CDR3aa: CASIVSGNTIYF
v_gene: TRBV4-2; j_gene: TRBJ2-1; d_gene: TRBD2; abundance: -; CDR3nt: TGTGCCAGCAGCCGATTAGCGGGAGTTACCACTGCCAATGAGCAGTTCTTC; CDR3aa: CASSRLAGVTTANEQFF
v_gene: TRBV7-9; j_gene: TRBJ2-1; d_gene: TRBD2; abundance: -; CDR3nt: TGTGCCAGCAGCGGCTGGACTAGCGGGGACTACAATGAGCAGTTCTTC; CDR3aa: CASSGWTSGDYNEQFF
v_gene: TRBV7-8; j_gene: TRBJ2-7; d_gene: -; abundance: -; CDR3nt: TGTGCCAGCAGCTTAGCACCTCAGGAGTACGAGCAGTACTTC; CDR3aa: CASSLAPQEYEQYF
v_gene: TRBV5-1; j_gene: TRBJ2-1; d_gene: TRBD1; abundance: once; CDR3nt: TGCGCCAGCAGGCCGGGACAGGGTAACGATGAGCAGTTCTTC; CDR3aa: CASRPGQGNDEQFF
v_gene: TRBV4-1; j_gene: TRBJ2-1; d_gene: -; abundance: -; CDR3nt: TGCGCCAGCAGCCATACAGGGTCGGGTACGATTGCGAAGTTCTTC; CDR3aa: CASSHTGSGTIAKFF
v_gene: TRBV28; j_gene: TRBJ1-2; d_gene: TRBD1; abundance: -; CDR3nt: TGTGCCAGCCGAACAGGGGTGTCCTATGGCTACACCTTC; CDR3aa: CASRTGVSYGYTF
v_gene: TRBV7-9; j_gene: TRBJ1-2; d_gene: -; abundance: -; CDR3nt: TGTGCCAGCAGTCCCGGAGAGGCGACTGGCTACACCTTC; CDR3aa: CASSPGEATGYTF
v_gene: TRBV7-9; j_gene: TRBJ2-7; d_gene: -; abundance: -; CDR3nt: TGTGCCAGCAGCCACGACGGAGGCGAGCAGTACTTC; CDR3aa: CASSHDGGEQYF
v_gene: TRBV11-2; j_gene: TRBJ2-7; d_gene: -; abundance: -; CDR3nt: TGTGCCAGCACCCCCCGGGCCGGTTCGAGCTCCTACGAGCAGTACTTC; CDR3aa: CASTPRAGSSSYEQYF
v_gene: TRBV7-2; j_gene: TRBJ1-1; d_gene: -; abundance: -; CDR3nt: TGTGCCAGCAGTCTACAAGCTGCGAACACTGAAGCTTTCTTT; CDR3aa: CASSLQAANTEAFF
v_gene: TRBV28; j_gene: TRBJ1-1; d_gene: -; abundance: -; CDR3nt: TGTGCCAGCAGCCAGAACACTGAAGCTTTCTTT; CDR3aa: CASSQNTEAFF
v_gene: TRBV5-1; j_gene: TRBJ2-5; d_gene: -; abundance: -; CDR3nt: TGCGCCAGCAACCTAGCAGGATACAGTGAAGAGACCCAGTACTTC; CDR3aa: CASNLAGYSEETQYF
v_gene: TRBV15; j_gene: TRBJ1-1; d_gene: -; abundance: once; CDR3nt: TGTGCCACCTGGGGCAGGGGAGTGAACACTGAAGCTTTCTTT; CDR3aa: CATWGRGVNTEAFF
v_gene: TRBV6-5; j_gene: TRBJ2-2; d_gene: -; abundance: -; CDR3nt: TGTGCCAGCAGTTACAGACAGAACACCGGGGAGCTGTTTTTT; CDR3aa: CASSYRQNTGELFF